Presented here are 15 T cell receptor beta chains from one specimen sequenced in a study of neurological immune-mediated disorders (dated by TCRdb to between 2019 and 2020). Library creation used 5' RACE. Sequencing was carried out with an Illumina HiSeq 2500. TCRdb handled the public reads itself, with Q25 trimming in fastp and clone calling in MiXCR, and kept productive beta chains. All rows with the same CDR3 protein become a single entry with the most common DNA and genes. The sample records around 53,000 distinct CDR3 sequences, over 4% of which are singletons. The top ten clones comprise 2.9% of the sample. The sequenced sample consisted of PBMCs. These receptors were taken from a man aged 45-65 years with multiple sclerosis.

In this sample, this clonotype turned up many times. The rearrangement uses TRBV7-3 and TRBJ2-7, with D possibly being TRBD1 (6 bases). Germline V lookup: CDR1 SGHTA, CDR2 FQGTGA. V lost 4 bases to trimming and J lost 2 bases, with 12 bases between them. The CDR3 spans 14 residues. The CDR3 reads CASSWDTGPYEQYF. DNA of the CDR3: TGTGCCAGCAGCTGGGACACTGGCCCCTACGAGCAGTACTTC.

In this sample, this clonotype turned up many times. The chain couples TRBV15 to TRBJ2-7, with a tentative D call TRBD2 (6 bases). This CDR3 comprises 13 residues. Germline values: CDR1 LNHNV, CDR2 YYDKDF (reference sequence). The V end was cut by 0 bases, the J end by 4 bases, with 7 bases between. The DNA for the CDR3 is TGTGCCACCAGCAGAGATCGGGGGTACGAGCAGTACTTC. The encoded protein is CATSRDRGYEQYF. Filled out from reference TRBV15 and TRBJ2-7, the complete variable domain reads DAMVIQNPRYQVTQFGKPVTLSCSQTLNHNVMYWYQQKSSQAPKLLFHYYDKDFNNEADTPDNFQSRRPNTSFCFLDIRSPGLGDTAMYLCATSRDRGYEQYFGPGTRLTVT.

This clonotype was seen repeatedly, ten times or more. The chain is built from TRBV5-1 and TRBJ1-1, with D unresolved. This CDR3 contains 14 residues. The V gene lost 4 bases and the J gene lost 6 bases, with 16 bases spanning the gap. Germline V gene sequence: CDR1 SGHRS, CDR2 YFSETQ. CDR3: CASSLELGGSEAFF. The CDR3 bases are TGCGCCAGCAGCCTGGAATTAGGCGGCTCTGAAGCTTTCTTT.

This clonotype was seen many times. The CDR3 DNA sequence: TGCAGTGCTAGTAGTGGACCGGGACTAGCGGGGGAGGATACGCAGTATTTT. It encodes CSASSGPGLAGEDTQYF. The rearrangement links TRBV20-1 to TRBJ2-3; 14 bases are shared with TRBD2. Germline V gives CDR1 DFQATT, CDR2 SNEGSKA (reference sequence). The CDR3 runs 17 residues. Losses at the gene ends were 3 bases for V and 6 bases for J; bases not matched to a gene: 11.

This clonotype was observed at least ten times. The CDR3 loop reads CASSLALRGRNLQETQYF. In nucleotides, the CDR3 is TGTGCCAGCAGCTTAGCTCTGCGGGGGAGAAACCTCCAAGAGACCCAGTACTTC. V usage is TRBV7-9 and J usage is TRBJ2-5; 7 bases are a match to TRBD2. This CDR3 contains 18 residues. Losses at the gene ends were 0 bases for V and 1 base for J; bases not matched to a gene: 11. Germline CDR1 SEHNR, CDR2 FQNEAQ (reference sequence).

This clonotype has at least ten counts. This chain uses TRBV7-2 with TRBJ2-7, with D perhaps TRBD1 (6 bases). The CDR3 extends over 14 amino acids. CDR1 is SGHTA and CDR2 is FQGNSA in the germline V gene. Trimming took 4 bases from V and 1 from J, leaving 11 bases between them. In DNA form, the CDR3 reads TGTGCCAGCAGCTCCGAGACAGGTTCCTACGAGCAGTACTTC. It translates to CASSSETGSYEQYF.

This clonotype was detected many times. V usage is TRBV25-1 and J usage is TRBJ1-1; unclear D gene. Per the germline V gene, CDR1 is MGHDK and CDR2 is SYGVNS. The CDR3 runs 12 residues. The V end lost 4 bases, the J end lost 4 bases, and 7 bases lay between the germline ends. The CDR3 reads CASSVGSTEAFF. The DNA of the CDR3 is TGTGCCAGCAGTGTAGGGAGCACTGAAGCTTTCTTT. Supplemented by reference TRBV25-1 and TRBJ1-1, the full variable domain reads EADIYQTPRYLVIGTGKKITLECSQTMGHDKMYWYQQDPGMELHLIHYSYGVNSTEKGDLSSESTVSRIRTEHFPLTLESARPSHTSQYLCASSVGSTEAFFGQGTRLTVV.

This clonotype was recorded at least ten times. This sequence joins TRBV20-1 and TRBJ2-7; 9 bases map to TRBD2. This CDR3 has 16 amino acids. V lost 3 bases, J lost 2 bases, and 11 bases stayed unmatched. CDR1 is DFQATT and CDR2 is SNEGSKA in the germline V gene (reference sequence). This CDR3 reads CSASSSGGRVAYEQYF. CDR3 nucleotides: TGCAGTGCTAGTTCCTCGGGCGGGAGGGTTGCCTACGAGCAGTACTTC.

This clonotype has at least ten counts. The chain has TRBV4-1 and TRBJ2-5, with 12 bases matching TRBD2. The CDR3 runs to 15 residues. CDR1 is MGHRA and CDR2 is YSYEKL in the germline V gene. The V and J ends lost 5 bases and 2 bases, in that order; junction bases with no gene match: 3. The DNA of the CDR3 is TGCGCCAGCAGCAAACTAGCGGGGGGACAAGAGACCCAGTACTTC. Its translation: CASSKLAGGQETQYF.

This clonotype was counted at least ten times. The J gene is TRBJ2-3, the V gene TRBV5-1, with unresolved D. The CDR3 sequence is 13 residues long. CDR1 is SGHRS and CDR2 is YFSETQ in the germline V gene. V was cut by 6 bases and J by 5 bases, with 13 bases left in between. The CDR3 is CASMDVVGDTQYF. CDR3 coding DNA: TGCGCCAGCATGGACGTGGTTGGAGATACGCAGTATTTT.

This clonotype came up a few times. The DNA of the CDR3 is TGTGCCAGCAGTTTTGGAGGGTTGAATTCACCCCTCCACTTT. Translated, it gives CASSFGGLNSPLHF. The genes are TRBV12-3 or TRBV12-4 and TRBJ1-6; D call uncertain. The CDR3 is made up of 14 amino acids. Trimming took off 3 bases at V and 7 bases at J, with 10 bases between the two ends.

This clonotype occurred many times. The chain combines TRBV28 with TRBJ2-7, with TRBD1 matching 7 bases. The CDR3 is 16 amino acids. Trimming at V came to 5 bases and at J to 3 bases, leaving 13 bases not matched to a gene. Germline CDR1 reads MDHEN; CDR2 reads SYDVKM. The CDR3 is CASSPPRQGSGYEQYF. CDR3 sequence (DNA): TGTGCCAGCAGTCCGCCACGACAGGGATCGGGCTACGAGCAGTACTTC.

The sample holds many counts of this clonotype. This sequence joins TRBV3-1 and TRBJ1-6; tentative D call: TRBD1 (5 bases). The CDR3 runs to 15 residues. Looked up from germline, CDR1 is LGHDT and CDR2 is YNNKEL (reference sequence). The ends were cut back, 3 bases at V and 7 bases at J, with 13 bases in the middle. The CDR3 DNA sequence: TGTGCCAGCAGCCAGGGGTCAGGGCTCAATTCACCCCTCCACTTT. This gives the protein CASSQGSGLNSPLHF.

This clonotype was counted ten times or more. The rearrangement uses TRBV2 and TRBJ1-5; weak D call: TRBD1 (5 bases). CDR1 SNHLY and CDR2 FYNNEI come from the germline V gene. V lost 7 bases, J lost 5 bases, and 12 bases lay in between. This CDR3 is built from 13 residues. CDR3 in amino acids: CASTSEGHQPQHF. In DNA form, the CDR3 reads TGTGCCAGCACTTCGGAGGGACATCAGCCCCAGCATTTT.

This clonotype was counted ten times or more. The rearrangement uses TRBV15 and TRBJ2-1; D gene ambiguous. The CDR3 length is 14 residues. Trimming left V 7 bases short and J 7 bases short, with 17 bases between. Germline V gene data show CDR1 as LNHNV and CDR2 as YYDKDF (reference sequence). The CDR3 DNA follows: TGTGCCACCAAAGAGCACCTCGAGAAAAATGAGCAGTTCTTC. It is translated as CATKEHLEKNEQFF.